This is a list of T cell receptor beta chains from one sample in a study of OX40 agonist ivuxolimab in advanced cancers. The assay was immunoSEQ multiplex PCR, and TCRdb's table has in-frame clones only and misses some. The sample consists of about 55,000 clones, about 90% of them appearing once. The specimen comprised CD4+ or CD8+ T cells sorted from blood, sampled in a trial of the OX40 agonist ivuxolimab. The receptor source for this set is an adult with an advanced solid tumor such as melanoma, head and neck, liver or kidney cancer. Each CDR3 is given with its conserved first and last residue. The D gene is left open where the match is weak. Clone size appears in some rows only: once, few, many, or a class for an expanded clone.

V gene	clone size	D gene	J gene	CDR3 DNA	CDR3 protein
TRBV5-6	NA	NA	TRBJ1-5	TGTGCCAGCGCGATATCGGGCAATCAGCCCCAGCATTTT	CASAISGNQPQHF
TRBV6-5	once	NA	TRBJ2-2	TGTGCCAGCAGAACTACCGGGGAGCTGTTTTTT	CASRTTGELFF
TRBV5-1	NA	NA	TRBJ2-1	TGCGCCAGCAGCTTGCTAGTACGGGGCAATGAGCAGTTCTTC	CASSLLVRGNEQFF
TRBV19	NA	NA	TRBJ2-5	TGTGCCAGTAGTATCTTCCCGGGGAAGACCCAGTACTTC	CASSIFPGKTQYF
TRBV11-2	once	TRBD1	TRBJ2-7	TGTGCCAGCAGCTTAGTAACGGGACAGGGCCCACCCTACGAGCAGTACTTC	CASSLVTGQGPPYEQYF
TRBV7-5	NA	NA	TRBJ1-5	TGTGCCAGCAGCTCCTCCGGGGCAGGGGATCAGCCCCAGCATTTT	CASSSSGAGDQPQHF
TRBV6-5	NA	TRBD1	TRBJ2-7	TGTGCCAGCAGTCTCGGGACAGGGGTAGCCTACGAGCAGTACTTC	CASSLGTGVAYEQYF
TRBV2	NA	NA	TRBJ1-1	TGTGCCGCACAGGGTTCTACTGCTACTCTCATGAACACTGAAGCTTTCTTT	CAAQGSTATLMNTEAFF
TRBV19	NA	NA	TRBJ1-1	TGTGCCAGTAGTAAGGACAGTGTGAACACTGAAGCTTTCTTT	CASSKDSVNTEAFF
TRBV30	NA	NA	TRBJ1-1	TGTGCCTGGAGTGTAACCCCCAGGGATAGCACTGAAGCTTTCTTT	CAWSVTPRDSTEAFF
TRBV5-4	NA	NA	TRBJ2-2	TGTGCCAGCAGCTTTATGTCGGACGGCACCGGGGAGCTGTTTTTT	CASSFMSDGTGELFF
TRBV27	NA	NA	TRBJ1-2	TGTGCCAGCAGTTTAGCCGGGATCGGGGATGGCTACACCTTC	CASSLAGIGDGYTF
TRBV5-8	NA	NA	TRBJ2-1	TGTGCCTCGACGGGAATCTCCTACAATGAGCAGTTCTTC	CASTGISYNEQFF
TRBV9	NA	NA	TRBJ1-1	TGTGCCAGCTCGGAGGGAGGCGAAGCTTTCTTT	CASSEGGEAFF
TRBV4-3	NA	TRBD2	TRBJ2-1	TGCGCCAGCAGCCAAAGTAGCGGGGGGAGCTCCTACAATGAGCAGTTCTTC	CASSQSSGGSSYNEQFF
TRBV27	once	NA	TRBJ2-3	TGTGCCAGCATTGGCGGTAGCTTGGATACGCAGTATTTT	CASIGGSLDTQYF
TRBV6-4	NA	TRBD2	TRBJ2-1	TGTGCCACCGAACTAGCGTCGGGGCATGAGCAGTTCTTC	CATELASGHEQFF
TRBV7-6	NA	NA	TRBJ1-2	TGTGCCAGCAGCTTGAGTGGGGGTTCCTATGGCTACACCTTC	CASSLSGGSYGYTF
TRBV7-9	NA	NA	TRBJ1-2	TGTGCCAGCAGCTTAGATGGCAGCCTGGGCTACACCTTC	CASSLDGSLGYTF
TRBV7-2	NA	NA	TRBJ2-3	TGTGCCAGCAGCTTCCCTCTTAGTGGGGGGAACACAGATACGCAGTATTTT	CASSFPLSGGNTDTQYF
TRBV9	NA	NA	TRBJ1-1	TGTGCCAGCAGCCCCTACTCAGACACTGAAGCTTTCTTT	CASSPYSDTEAFF
TRBV5-8	NA	NA	TRBJ1-1	TGTGCCAGCAGCCACCCAGAAGTGAACACTGAAGCTTTCTTT	CASSHPEVNTEAFF
TRBV5-6	once	NA	TRBJ2-5	TGTGCCAGCAGCTTGGTGGACACCAAGGCTAGAGAGACCCAGTACTTC	CASSLVDTKARETQYF
TRBV9	NA	NA	TRBJ2-2	TGTGCCAGCAGCGTAGAGGAGGCGAACACCGGGGAGCTGTTTTTT	CASSVEEANTGELFF
TRBV7-9	few	NA	TRBJ2-1	TGTGCCAGCAGCGCAGAGACTAGCAATGAGCAGTTCTTC	CASSAETSNEQFF
TRBV6-5	NA	TRBD1	TRBJ2-2	TGTGCCAGCAGTTACTTTGGGACAGGGAACACCGGGGAGCTGTTTTTT	CASSYFGTGNTGELFF